Presented here are 27 T cell receptor beta chains from one specimen sequenced in a study of molecular identifiers for immune sequencing clone quantification. TCRdb re-called the PCR reads through MiXCR, storing one row per CDR3 protein. The repertoire has approximately 36,000 distinct CDR3 sequences, about a fifth of them found once; the top ten carry approximately 7.1%. The sequenced material came from naive CD8+ T cells from blood, with Jurkat cell RNA spiked in. Sample subset: FACS-sorted CD8+CD4-CCR7+CD45RA+ naive T cells. The receptors originated from a human donor in good health. Some libraries in this study had Jurkat cell RNA spiked in.

The chain recombines TRBV14 with TRBJ2-3; D not certain. The CDR3 length is 15 residues. V dropped 4 bases and J dropped 4 bases, with 15 bases sitting between them. The germline CDR1 and CDR2 sequences are SGHDN and FVKESK. CDR3 nucleotides: TGTGCCAGCAGCCGATTCATCACCGATCCAGATACGCAGTATTTT. Protein sequence: CASSRFITDPDTQYF.

The chain recombines TRBV7-9 with TRBJ2-1; TRBD2 matches at 7 bases. CDR1 is SEHNR, CDR2 FQNEAQ, per germline (reference sequence). The CDR3 covers 15 residues. V was clipped by 0 bases and J by 3 bases; unmatched bases: 2. DNA of the CDR3: TGTGCCAGCAGCTTAGCGGGAGGGATCTACAATGAGCAGTTCTTC. This translates into CASSLAGGIYNEQFF.

A remark on this clonotype: This may stem from a read error, because a much larger clone lies one nucleotide away. The chain couples TRBV27 to TRBJ2-1, with a weak D call TRBD1 (6 bases). Trimming cost V 10 bases and J 5 bases, with 21 bases left between them. The CDR3 is made up of 15 amino acids. From germline, CDR1 is MNHEY and CDR2 SMNVEV (reference sequence). The CDR3 sequence: CANSLGQGLDNEQFF. The CDR3 DNA reads as TGTGCCAACAGCCTTGGGCAGGGGCTTGACAATGAGCAGTTCTTC.

The chain is built from TRBV10-2 and TRBJ1-1; a weak D match, TRBD1 (6 bases). The V gene lost 3 bases and the J gene lost 6 bases, with 8 bases spanning the gap. CDR1 is WSHSY, CDR2 SAAADI, per germline. This CDR3 is built from 12 residues. In DNA, the CDR3 is TGCGCCAGCAGTGAACAGGGAGCTGAAGCTTTCTTT. Its protein is CASSEQGAEAFF.

The table lists this clonotype with many counts. The CDR3 nucleotides read TGTGCCAGCAGTTATGGGGCTTTATCAACGCAGTATTTT. Encoded protein: CASSYGALSTQYF. The rearrangement uses TRBV6-2 or TRBV6-3 and TRBJ2-3, with D perhaps matching TRBD1 (5 bases). Per the germline V gene, CDR1 is MNHEY and CDR2 is SVGEGT. The CDR3 runs to 13 residues. Trimming removed 3 bases from V and 9 bases from J, with 13 bases in between.

Comment on this clonotype: The junction departs from the called germline gene at one end, perhaps through a read error. This chain links TRBV9 with TRBJ2-7; weak D call: TRBD1 (6 bases). The CDR3 length is 14 residues. CDR1 and CDR2 from the germline V gene are SGDLS and YYNGEE. The CDR3 spells CSSSKTGTSYEQYF. As DNA, the CDR3 is TGTTCCAGCAGCAAGACCGGGACAAGCTACGAGCAGTACTTT.

The sample holds many counts of this clonotype. CDR3 amino acids: CASSPLSSGSLHEQFF. The DNA of the CDR3 is TGTGCCAGCAGTCCTCTTTCTAGCGGGAGTTTACATGAGCAGTTCTTC. V gene TRBV6-2 or TRBV6-3 combines with J gene TRBJ2-1; 10 positions agree with TRBD2. The germline V gene has CDR1 MNHEY and CDR2 SVGEGT. V trimming: 5 bases; J trimming: 8 bases; junction bases outside the gene matches: 12. CDR3 length equals 16 residues.

This clonotype appeared many times. This chain joins TRBV6-2 or TRBV6-3 and TRBJ2-7, with D possibly being TRBD1 (6 bases). Trimming stripped 5 bases from V and 2 bases from J, with 19 bases between. This CDR3 has 16 amino acids. Germline-derived CDR1 and CDR2 are MNHEY and SVGEGT. As DNA, the CDR3 is TGTGCCAGCAGTCTTCATAAGACCGACAGGCCCTACGAGCAGTACTTC. It specifies CASSLHKTDRPYEQYF.

This clonotype was seen at least ten times. This chain links TRBV27 with TRBJ2-1; weak D call: TRBD2 (5 bases). Trimming stripped 3 bases from V and 0 bases from J, with 9 bases between. Germline loops: CDR1 MNHEY, CDR2 SMNVEV (reference sequence). The CDR3 is 15 amino acids. CDR3 in amino acids: CASSFTGNSYNEQFF. The CDR3 DNA reads TGTGCCAGCAGTTTTACGGGGAACTCCTACAATGAGCAGTTCTTC.

This clonotype was found many times. The chain uses TRBV20-1 and TRBJ2-5; 7 bases map to TRBD1. This CDR3 comprises 13 residues. The germline V gene has CDR1 DFQATT and CDR2 SNEGSKA (reference sequence). V shed 0 bases, J shed 7 bases, and the junction held 5 bases outside the gene matches. Written as DNA, the CDR3 is TGCAGTGCTAGAGAGACAGGGTGGGTGACCCAGTACTTC. Translated: CSARETGWVTQYF.

The J gene is TRBJ1-2, the V gene TRBV6-2 or TRBV6-3; D possibly corresponds to TRBD1 (5 bases). This CDR3 spans 14 amino acids. Germline V gene sequence: CDR1 MNHEY, CDR2 SVGEGT. V was pared by 6 bases and J by 6 bases, with 17 bases between. The CDR3 sequence: CASSLPGDMNGYTF. CDR3 coding DNA: TGTGCCAGCAGCCTACCGGGGGATATGAATGGCTACACCTTC.

This clonotype was seen repeatedly, ten times or more. The gene calls are TRBV18 and TRBJ2-7; 9 nucleotides match TRBD1. V was pared by 3 bases and J by 4 bases, with 4 bases of the junction left unmatched. Germline-derived CDR1 and CDR2 are KGHSH and LQKENI. The CDR3 is 14 residues long. The CDR3 protein is CASSPPDRGYEQYF. The CDR3 coding sequence is TGTGCCAGCTCACCTCCCGACAGGGGGTACGAGCAGTACTTC. Full variable domain (rest looked up from reference TRBV18 and TRBJ2-7): NAGVMQNPRHLVRRRGQEARLRCSPMKGHSHVYWYRQLPEEGLKFMVYLQKENIIDESGMPKERFSAEFPKEGPSILRIQQVVRGDSAAYFCASSPPDRGYEQYFGPGTRLTVT.

This clonotype was seen at least ten times. The chain combines TRBV5-1 with TRBJ2-3; D is unresolved. CDR3 size: 15 residues. V gave up 0 bases and J gave up 1 base, with 9 bases separating them. CDR1 is SGHRS, CDR2 YFSETQ, per germline. The DNA for the CDR3 is TGCGCCAGCAGCTTGGACAGCCCGGGCACAGATACGCAGTATTTT. Residues: CASSLDSPGTDTQYF.

This clonotype has ten or more counts. The chain combines TRBV25-1 with TRBJ2-1; no clear D gene. Germline V gene sequence: CDR1 MGHDK, CDR2 SYGVNS. The CDR3 totals 15 residues. The V gene lost 4 bases and the J gene lost 6 bases, with 16 bases spanning the gap. The CDR3 loop is CASSAPAVQLNEQFF. In DNA, the CDR3 is TGTGCCAGCAGTGCTCCCGCGGTCCAACTCAATGAGCAGTTCTTC.

This clonotype was detected ten times or more. V and J are TRBV6-2 or TRBV6-3 and TRBJ2-2; D remains unclear. The length of the CDR3 is 11 residues. Trimming removed 7 bases from V and 8 bases from J, with 8 bases in between. The germline gives CDR1 MNHEY, CDR2 SVGEGT. The CDR3 is CASNAGGELFF. Written as DNA, the CDR3 is TGTGCCAGCAATGCCGGGGGGGAGCTGTTTTTT.

This clonotype was observed many times. The chain has TRBV5-1 and TRBJ2-3; no clear D. CDR3 size: 12 residues. CDR1 and CDR2 from the germline V gene are SGHRS and YFSETQ. With 4 bases removed from V and 4 bases from J, the gap between germline ends came to 7 bases. For the CDR3, the DNA is TGCGCCAGCAGCCAGACCCCAGATACGCAGTATTTT. Translation: CASSQTPDTQYF.

By sample fraction, this clonotype is medium-sized. The chain carries TRBV6-2 or TRBV6-3 and TRBJ2-5; D tentatively reads TRBD1 or TRBD2 (6 bases each). Trimming left V 10 bases short and J 5 bases short, with 17 bases between. CDR1 and CDR2 (germline): MNHEY, SVGEGT. The CDR3 sequence is 13 residues long. The CDR3 DNA is TGTGCCACCCTATTTGGGGGGCTCGAGACCCAGTACTTC. It codes for CATLFGGLETQYF.

This chain joins TRBV28 and TRBJ2-5; the D gene is possibly TRBD2 (5 bases). Germline V lookup: CDR1 MDHEN, CDR2 SYDVKM. Deletions cut 5 bases from V and 2 bases from J, with 12 bases between. CDR3 size: 14 residues. The CDR3 spells CASSGWTGQETQYF. CDR3 DNA sequence: TGTGCCAGCAGTGGATGGACTGGTCAAGAGACCCAGTACTTC.

This clonotype was counted at least ten times. The rearrangement links TRBV4-1 to TRBJ2-7; the D is unclear. Germline CDR1 MGHRA, CDR2 YSYEKL. V was cut by 4 bases and J by 0 bases, with 16 bases left in between. The CDR3 sequence is 16 residues long. The CDR3 here is CASSPRQSAISYEQYF. The CDR3 DNA reads TGCGCCAGCAGCCCCCGGCAGAGTGCCATCTCCTACGAGCAGTACTTC.

This clonotype has ten or more counts. V usage is TRBV2 and J usage is TRBJ2-7; D perhaps matches TRBD1 (6 bases). Per the germline V gene, CDR1 is SNHLY and CDR2 is FYNNEI. Trimming removed 5 bases from V and 2 bases from J, with 10 bases in between. The CDR3 consists of 13 residues. The chain's CDR3 is CASSNRAAYEQYF. As DNA, the CDR3 is TGTGCCAGCAGTAACAGGGCCGCCTACGAGCAGTACTTC.

This clonotype came up a few times. The gene calls are TRBV20-1 and TRBJ2-7, with D perhaps TRBD1 (5 bases). Germline CDR1 DFQATT, CDR2 SNEGSKA (reference sequence). The CDR3 has 14 amino acids. Trimming stripped 1 base from V and 0 bases from J, with 10 bases between. For the CDR3, the DNA is TGCAGTGCTAGAGTCGGCAGGGTCTCCTACGAGCAGTACTTC. Protein product: CSARVGRVSYEQYF.

This clonotype was found many times. The genes are TRBV4-3 and TRBJ2-7; 9 nucleotides agree with TRBD2. The CDR3 totals 15 residues. Germline V gene sequence: CDR1 LGHNA, CDR2 YSLEER. J lost 4 bases, V lost 3 bases, and 7 bases had no gene match. The CDR3 loop is CASSHSLAGVYEQYF. CDR3 DNA: TGCGCCAGCAGCCACTCACTAGCGGGTGTTTACGAGCAGTACTTC.

This clonotype showed up many times. The rearrangement joins TRBV29-1 to TRBJ2-5; D is possibly TRBD1 or TRBD2 (5 bases each). CDR1 and CDR2 (germline): SQVTM, ANQGSEA. The V end was cut by 3 bases, the J end by 4 bases, with 27 bases between. The CDR3 spans 18 residues. Written as DNA, the CDR3 is TGCAGCGTTGATAGGATTGGGGCTTCACTAGTTATTCCAGAGACCCAGTACTTC. This translates into CSVDRIGASLVIPETQYF. Full variable domain (rest looked up from reference TRBV29-1 and TRBJ2-5): SAVISQKPSRDICQRGTSLTIQCQVDSQVTMMFWYRQQPGQSLTLIATANQGSEATYESGFVIDKFPISRPNLTFSTLTVSNMSPEDSSIYLCSVDRIGASLVIPETQYFGPGTRLLVL.

The gene calls are TRBV12-3 or TRBV12-4 and TRBJ1-5; TRBD1 matches 7 bases. There are 15 residues in the CDR3. With 3 bases clipped from V and 4 bases from J, the junction kept 6 bases outside the gene matches. The CDR3 sequence is CASSFSGGGNQPQHF. DNA of the CDR3: TGTGCCAGCAGTTTCTCAGGGGGGGGGAATCAGCCCCAGCATTTT.

In regard to this clonotype: The junction does not match germline at one end; this may be a read error. This chain uses TRBV4-3 with TRBJ1-5; the match to TRBD1 covers 7 bases. Germline V gene sequence: CDR1 LGHNA, CDR2 YSLEER. The CDR3 runs to 20 residues. CDR3: CTSSPPRPGQRLISNQPQHF. Written as DNA, the CDR3 is TGCACCAGCAGCCCCCCTAGGCCGGGACAGCGGCTTATAAGCAATCAGCCCCAGCATTTT.

This clonotype was seen ten or more times. J is TRBJ2-1 and V is TRBV7-2; the D is unclear. The CDR3 contains 13 residues. V was cut by 5 bases and J by 6 bases, with 11 bases left in between. Germline values: CDR1 SGHTA, CDR2 FQGNSA. The CDR3 region is CASSVTASNEQFF. The CDR3 DNA reads TGTGCCAGCAGCGTAACAGCAAGCAATGAGCAGTTCTTC.

This clonotype showed up many times. V usage is TRBV20-1 and J usage is TRBJ2-1; D ambiguous. Trimming stripped 0 bases from V and 4 bases from J, with 7 bases between. The V gene's germline CDR1 is DFQATT and CDR2 SNEGSKA (reference sequence). There are 13 residues in the CDR3. The CDR3 bases are TGCAGTGCTAGAGATTTCAAATACAATGAGCAGTTCTTC. Translation gives CSARDFKYNEQFF.